This T cell receptor (beta chain) was profiled in a study of identical twins. The study, taken as a whole, reports: Out-of-frame TCR alpha sharing in monozygotic twins exceeded recombination model predictions. Memory repertoires showed no such pattern, whereas abundant cord blood beta clonotypes carried fewer insertions.

Template switching created a universal primer site, and the cDNA included unique molecular identifiers. TCRdb used MiXCR to reprocess the 5' RACE reads, holding one entry per CDR3 protein. Seen here are approximately 680,000 distinct CDR3 sequences, about 7.1% observed once, and the top ten hold around 1.6%. A note on this clonotype: The antigen remains undetermined.

Per the germline V gene, CDR1 is LNHNV and CDR2 is YYDKDF (reference sequence). The CDR3 runs to 8 residues. The same data also went into a second study, on yellow fever vaccine responses in identical twins.

The chain uses TRBV15 and TRBJ2-7; D is unresolved. The receptor was derived from a woman aged 18-30 years in good health. Sequencing was carried out using PBMCs. The CDR3 here is CATSREGV. CDR3 bases: TGTGCCACCAGCAGAGAAGGTGTC.